These 5 T cell receptor beta chains came from one sample sequenced in a study of technical replicates of blood from a handful of donors. Sequencing was performed with immunoSEQ multiplex PCR; in TCRdb, only in-frame clones are kept and a portion is missing. The repertoire holds 81,000 or so clones, with roughly 96% as singletons. The sample taken for sequencing was T cells isolated from PBMCs. The receptors stem from a human donor in good health.

In this sample, this clone turned up once. The chain recombines TRBV10-2 with TRBJ2-2; 10 nucleotides match TRBD1. The germline V gene has CDR1 WSHSY and CDR2 SAAADI. The CDR3 is 16 residues long. The ends lost 3 bases at V and 1 base at J; junction bases unmatched: 2. The CDR3 loop reads CASSDRDRGNTGELFF. CDR3 in DNA: TGCGCCAGCAGTGACCGGGACAGGGGGAACACCGGGGAGCTGTTTTTT.

The rearrangement links TRBV5-1 to TRBJ1-2; D is unresolved. Between the trimmed V and J ends, which lost 4 bases and 2 bases, there was a span of 9 bases. This CDR3 comprises 13 residues. The germline CDR1 and CDR2 sequences are SGHRS and YFSETQ. CDR3 residues: CASSPGTNYGYTF. CDR3 coding DNA: TGCGCCAGCAGCCCGGGAACGAACTATGGCTACACCTTC.

A single count supports this clone. The J gene is TRBJ1-2, the V gene TRBV2; 7 bases align to TRBD1. This CDR3 is built from 14 residues. Germline CDR1 SNHLY, CDR2 FYNNEI. V trimming: 6 bases; J trimming: 7 bases; junction bases outside the gene matches: 11. The CDR3 DNA sequence: TGTGCCAGCAGGTCCCGGGAGGGGGCGACTGGCTACACCTTC. It codes for CASRSREGATGYTF. The complete variable domain, with remaining parts taken from reference TRBV2 and TRBJ1-2, reads EPEVTQTPSHQVTQMGQEVILRCVPISNHLYFYWYRQILGQKVEFLVSFYNNEISEKSEIFDDQFSVERPDGSNFTLKIRSTKLEDSAMYFCASRSREGATGYTFGSGTRLTVV.

This chain links TRBV7-6 with TRBJ2-5, with 7 bases lining up with TRBD2. J gave up 1 base and V 2 bases, and 1 base lay outside the gene matches. CDR3 length equals 14 residues. Germline lookup yields CDR1 SGHVS and CDR2 FNYEAQ. The CDR3 bases are TGTGCCAGCAGCTTAAAGCGGGGCCAAGAGACCCAGTACTTC. The encoded protein is CASSLKRGQETQYF.

The rearrangement uses TRBV7-6 and TRBJ1-2; tentatively, D is TRBD1 (6 bases). V was trimmed by 5 bases and J by 2 bases, leaving 15 bases between them. Looked up from germline, CDR1 is SGHVS and CDR2 is FNYEAQ. CDR3 length: 15 amino acids. The CDR3 sequence: CASSPSTGLNYGYTF. The CDR3 DNA follows: TGTGCCAGCAGCCCTTCGACAGGCCTGAACTATGGCTACACCTTC.